This TCR beta chain was sequenced during a study of blood T cell repertoires in COVID-19. Overall study context: Acute-phase and convalescent COVID-19 samples originated in the United States, Italy and Spain.

In assigning cohorts, the study relied on participant-reported clinical history. Per the germline V gene, CDR1 is MGHRA and CDR2 is YSYEKL. There are 15 residues in the CDR3. The V and J ends lost 4 bases and 1 base, in that order; junction bases with no gene match: 3. Repertoires were generated with immunoSEQ multiplex PCR, while TCRdb's copy carries only in-frame clones and drops some. The table lists about 250,000 clones, about nine tenths of them singletons. The clonotype originates from a woman between 25 and 40 years old with acute COVID-19. The specimen sequenced was PBMCs or T cells enriched from blood (not recorded which). The chain combines TRBV4-1 with TRBJ1-5, with TRBD1 matching over 8 bases. The CDR3 DNA follows: TGCGCCAGCAGCCCCCGGACAGGGAGCAATCAGCCCCAGCATTTT. This codes for CASSPRTGSNQPQHF.